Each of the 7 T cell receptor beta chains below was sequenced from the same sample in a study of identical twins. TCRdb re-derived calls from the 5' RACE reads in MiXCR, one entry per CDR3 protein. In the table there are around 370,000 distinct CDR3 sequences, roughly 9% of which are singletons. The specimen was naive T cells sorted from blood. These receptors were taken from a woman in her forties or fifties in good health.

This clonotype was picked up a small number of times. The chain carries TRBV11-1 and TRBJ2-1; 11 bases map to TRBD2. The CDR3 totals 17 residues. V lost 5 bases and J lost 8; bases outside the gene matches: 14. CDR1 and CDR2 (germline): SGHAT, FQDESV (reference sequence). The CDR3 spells CASSPPGLAVPPHEQFF. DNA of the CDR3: TGTGCCAGCAGCCCCCCGGGACTAGCGGTCCCACCGCATGAGCAGTTCTTC.

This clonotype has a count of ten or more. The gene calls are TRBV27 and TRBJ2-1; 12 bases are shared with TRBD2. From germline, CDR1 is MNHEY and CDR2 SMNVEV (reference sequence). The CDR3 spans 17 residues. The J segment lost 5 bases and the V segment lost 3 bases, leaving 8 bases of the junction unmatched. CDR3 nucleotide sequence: TGTGCCAGCAGTTTCCGCCGGGGGACTAGCGGGCACAATGAGCAGTTCTTC. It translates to CASSFRRGTSGHNEQFF.

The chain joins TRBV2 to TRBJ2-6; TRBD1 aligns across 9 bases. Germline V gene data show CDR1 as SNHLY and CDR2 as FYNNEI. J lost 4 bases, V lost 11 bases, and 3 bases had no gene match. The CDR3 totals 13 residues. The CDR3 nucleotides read TGTGCCGGACAGGGGTCAGGGGCCAACGTCCTGACTTTC. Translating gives CAGQGSGANVLTF.

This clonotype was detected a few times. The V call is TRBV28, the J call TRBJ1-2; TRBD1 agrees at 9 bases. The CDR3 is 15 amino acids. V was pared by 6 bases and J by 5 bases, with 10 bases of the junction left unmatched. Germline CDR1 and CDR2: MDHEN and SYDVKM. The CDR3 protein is CASRTTGGREYGYTF. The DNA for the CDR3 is TGTGCCAGCAGGACTACAGGGGGCCGAGAGTATGGCTACACCTTC.

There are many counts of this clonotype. Here the CDR3 reads CASSQGVAEVYEKLFF. The CDR3 DNA is TGTGCCAGCAGCCAAGGAGTCGCAGAGGTCTATGAAAAACTGTTTTTT. The chain is built from TRBV3-1 and TRBJ1-4; no clear D gene. This CDR3 region has 16 residues. Germline V gene lookup returns CDR1 LGHDT and CDR2 YNNKEL (reference sequence). The V gene lost 1 base and the J gene lost 6 bases, with 15 bases spanning the gap.

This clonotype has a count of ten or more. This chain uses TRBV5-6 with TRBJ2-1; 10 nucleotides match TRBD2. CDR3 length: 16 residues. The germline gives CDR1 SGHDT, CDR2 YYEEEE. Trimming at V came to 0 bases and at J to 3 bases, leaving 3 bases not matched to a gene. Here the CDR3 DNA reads TGTGCCAGCAGCTTGGAACTAGCGGGGTACTACAATGAGCAGTTCTTC. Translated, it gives CASSLELAGYYNEQFF.

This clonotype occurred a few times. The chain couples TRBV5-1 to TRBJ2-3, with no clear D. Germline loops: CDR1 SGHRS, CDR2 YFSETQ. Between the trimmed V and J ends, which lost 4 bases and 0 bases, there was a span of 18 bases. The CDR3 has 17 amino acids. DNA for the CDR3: TGCGCCAGCAGCCCTCCCGGGCCCGCACCTAGCACAGATACGCAGTATTTT. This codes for CASSPPGPAPSTDTQYF.